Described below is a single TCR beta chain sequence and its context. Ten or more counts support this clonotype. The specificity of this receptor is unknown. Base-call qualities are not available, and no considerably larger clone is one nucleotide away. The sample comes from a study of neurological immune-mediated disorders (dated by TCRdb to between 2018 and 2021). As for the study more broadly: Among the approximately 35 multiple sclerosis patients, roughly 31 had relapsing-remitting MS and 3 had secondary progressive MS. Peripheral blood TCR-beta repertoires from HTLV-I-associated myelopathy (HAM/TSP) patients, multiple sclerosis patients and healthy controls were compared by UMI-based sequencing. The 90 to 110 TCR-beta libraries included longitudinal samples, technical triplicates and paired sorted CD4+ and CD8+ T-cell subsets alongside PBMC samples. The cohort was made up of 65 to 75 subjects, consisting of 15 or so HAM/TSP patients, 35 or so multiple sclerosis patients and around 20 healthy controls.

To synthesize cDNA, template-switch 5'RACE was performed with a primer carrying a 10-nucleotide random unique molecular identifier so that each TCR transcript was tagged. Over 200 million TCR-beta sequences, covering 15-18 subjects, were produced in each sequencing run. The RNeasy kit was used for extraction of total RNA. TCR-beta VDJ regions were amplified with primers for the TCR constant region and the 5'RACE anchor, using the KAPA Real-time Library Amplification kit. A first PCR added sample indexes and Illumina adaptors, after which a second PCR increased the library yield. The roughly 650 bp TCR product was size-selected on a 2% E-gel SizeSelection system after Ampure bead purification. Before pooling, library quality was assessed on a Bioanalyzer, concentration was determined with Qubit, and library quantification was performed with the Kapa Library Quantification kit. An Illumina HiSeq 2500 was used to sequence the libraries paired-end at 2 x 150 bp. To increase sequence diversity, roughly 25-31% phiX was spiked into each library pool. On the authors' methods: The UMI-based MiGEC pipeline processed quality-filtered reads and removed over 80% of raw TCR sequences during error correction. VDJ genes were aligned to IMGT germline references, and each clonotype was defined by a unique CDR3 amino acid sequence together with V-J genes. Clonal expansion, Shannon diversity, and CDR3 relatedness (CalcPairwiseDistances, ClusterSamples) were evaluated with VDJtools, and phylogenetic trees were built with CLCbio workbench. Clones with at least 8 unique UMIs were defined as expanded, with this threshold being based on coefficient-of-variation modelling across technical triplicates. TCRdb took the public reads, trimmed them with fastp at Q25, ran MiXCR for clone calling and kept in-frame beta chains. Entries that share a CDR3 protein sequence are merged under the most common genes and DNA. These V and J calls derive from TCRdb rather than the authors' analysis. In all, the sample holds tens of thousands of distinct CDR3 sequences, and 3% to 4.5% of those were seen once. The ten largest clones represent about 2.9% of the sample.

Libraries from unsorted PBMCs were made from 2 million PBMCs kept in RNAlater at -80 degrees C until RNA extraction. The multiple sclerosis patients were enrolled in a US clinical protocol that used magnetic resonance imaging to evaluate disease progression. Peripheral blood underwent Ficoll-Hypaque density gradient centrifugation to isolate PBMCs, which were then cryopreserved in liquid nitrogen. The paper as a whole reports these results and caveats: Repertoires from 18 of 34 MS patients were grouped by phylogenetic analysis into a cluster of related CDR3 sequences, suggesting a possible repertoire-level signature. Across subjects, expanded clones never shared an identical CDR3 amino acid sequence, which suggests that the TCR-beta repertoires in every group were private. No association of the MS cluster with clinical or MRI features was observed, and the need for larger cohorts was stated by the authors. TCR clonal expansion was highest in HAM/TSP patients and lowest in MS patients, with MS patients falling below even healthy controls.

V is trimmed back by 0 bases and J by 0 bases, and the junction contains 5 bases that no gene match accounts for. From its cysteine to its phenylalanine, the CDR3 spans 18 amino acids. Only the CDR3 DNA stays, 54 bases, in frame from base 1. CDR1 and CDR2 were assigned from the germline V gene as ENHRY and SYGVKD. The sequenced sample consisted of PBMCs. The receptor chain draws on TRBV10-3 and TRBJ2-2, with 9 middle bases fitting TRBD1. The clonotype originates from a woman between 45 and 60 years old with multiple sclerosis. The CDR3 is CAISESVGQGANTGELFF. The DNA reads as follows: TGTGCCATCAGTGAGTCGGTGGGACAGGGCGCGAACACCGGGGAGCTGTTTTTT.